The 8 T cell receptor beta chains below all came from one sample that was sequenced in a study of regulatory T cells in long-lasting Graves disease. Time point reported: persistent/refractory GD, antithyroid drugs over 5 years with positive TRAb. PBMCs were the source of the RNA used for TCR sequencing. Through Arm-PCR of CDR3 regions and iRepertoire HTBI primers, TCR beta libraries were built. Via MiXCR, TCRdb re-called the multiplex PCR reads, giving one row per CDR3 protein. The repertoire holds about 310,000 distinct CDR3 sequences, 22% seen once, with about 61% in the top ten. Sequencing used peripheral blood mononuclear cells (PBMCs), obtained when the disease was refractory, from a patient treated with antithyroid drugs. These receptors originate from a female donor with Graves disease.

This clonotype was found a few times. J is TRBJ2-2 and V is TRBV7-6; possible D gene TRBD1, 5 bases. With 5 bases removed from V and 3 bases from J, the gap between germline ends came to 10 bases. Germline CDR1 reads SGHVS; CDR2 reads FNYEAQ. The length of the CDR3 is 14 residues. The CDR3 DNA reads TGTGCCAGCAGCCCCACAGGAGACACCGGGGAGCTGTTTTTT. Its protein product is CASSPTGDTGELFF.

This sequence joins TRBV5-6 and TRBJ1-1; no firm D call. CDR1 SGHDT and CDR2 YYEEEE come from the germline V gene. This CDR3 has 15 amino acids. Trimming pared 3 bases from V and 4 bases from J, leaving 16 bases between. As DNA, the CDR3 is TGTGCCAGCAGCTCTGAGCGTGAGACGGGCACTGAAGCTTTCTTT. Translated, it gives CASSSERETGTEAFF.

Only a few counts were recorded for this clonotype. CDR3 sequence: CSARDRRREQYF. The DNA of the CDR3 is TGCAGTGCTCGGGACAGACGGCGGGAGCAGTACTTC. The V call is TRBV20-1, the J call TRBJ2-7; 7 positions match TRBD1. The germline gives CDR1 DFQATT, CDR2 SNEGSKA (reference sequence). J was trimmed by 7 bases and V by 5 bases; bases with no gene match: 8. The CDR3 is 12 amino acids.

Ten or more counts support this clonotype. V usage is TRBV28 and J usage is TRBJ1-5; unclear D gene. Germline loops: CDR1 MDHEN, CDR2 SYDVKM. V was cut by 3 bases and J by 0 bases, with 9 bases left in between. The CDR3 consists of 15 residues. CDR3 nucleotide sequence: TGTGCCAGCAGTTTTGGTCCGTATAGCAATCAGCCCCAGCATTTT. As protein: CASSFGPYSNQPQHF.

Details on this clonotype: It may be a read error: a sequence one base away is much more abundant. Since no conserved phenylalanine or tryptophan closes the CDR3, a read error is the likely cause. The rearrangement uses TRBV11-2 and TRBJ2-5; TRBD1 might be the D (6 bases). V was shortened by 3 bases and J by 9 bases, with 11 bases between the two germline ends. The CDR3 has 12 amino acids. The germline V gene encodes CDR1 SGHAT and CDR2 FQNNGV. CDR3 residues: CASSLINRAQYL. CDR3 nucleotide sequence: TGTGCCAGCAGCTTGATCAACAGGGCCCAGTACCTC.

This clonotype has at least ten counts. The genes are TRBV12-3 or TRBV12-4 and TRBJ1-5; weak D call: TRBD1 (6 bases). The CDR3 spans 15 residues. With 6 bases removed from V and 0 bases from J, the gap between germline ends came to 12 bases. The CDR3 nucleotides are TGTGCCAGCAGCTTTTCAGGGGATAGCAATCAGCCCCAGCATTTT. Residues: CASSFSGDSNQPQHF.

In this sample, this clonotype turned up many times. CDR3 in amino acids: CASSLFRRETQYF. In nucleotides, the CDR3 is TGTGCCAGCAGCTTATTCCGGCGGGAGACCCAGTACTTC. This chain connects TRBV7-2 to TRBJ2-5; D remains ambiguous. This CDR3 contains 13 residues. Trimming cost V 2 bases and J 5 bases, with 9 bases left between them. Looked up from germline, CDR1 is SGHTA and CDR2 is FQGNSA.

Notes on this clonotype: A single base separates this from a much larger clone, so it may be a read error. This rearrangement joins TRBV7-2 to TRBJ2-7; D remains unclear. The CDR3 totals 17 residues. In germline, CDR1 is SGHTA, CDR2 FQGNSA. Trimming stripped 1 base from V and 1 base from J, with 17 bases between. This CDR3 reads CASSLVRSTQTSYEQYF. The CDR3 DNA is TGTGCCAGCAGCTTAGTACGTAGCACTCAAACGTCCTACGAGCAGTACTTC.